This T cell receptor (beta chain) emerged from a study of shared clonotypes between healthy human individuals. Each donor was a Caucasian adult residing in Nashville, Tennessee. V was clipped by 4 bases and J by 5 bases, with 16 bases between them. This CDR3 region has 14 residues. Germline V lookup: CDR1 SGDLS, CDR2 YYNGEE. Study-wide points: Clonotypes that were shared across a handful of donors made up approximately 5% of naive CD4 clonotypes.

Using immunoSEQ multiplex PCR, the repertoire was profiled, and TCRdb retains in-frame clones only, with some absent. The sample yields roughly 2 million clones, 95% seen once. In regard to this clone: Its antigen is as yet unknown.

V gene TRBV9 combines with J gene TRBJ2-7; tentative D call: TRBD2 (6 bases). Specimen: naive CD4+ T cells sorted from blood. Indicated subset: CD45RA+ positively selected. The sequence was collected from a man between 18 and 35 years old in good health. The CDR3 region is CASSPREYAHEQYF. CDR3 coding DNA: TGTGCCAGCAGCCCACGGGAGTATGCGCACGAGCAGTACTTC.